The 27 T cell receptor beta chains below were found in one sample sequenced in a study of shared clonotypes between healthy human individuals (dated by TCRdb to 2020 to 2021). CD8 naive samples were obtained by positive selection for CCR7 among CD45RO-negative cells, yielding a CD45RA+CCR7+ population from which TemRA cells were excluded. The library came from the immunoSEQ multiplex PCR assay. Here the immuneACCESS table is served through TCRdb, limited to in-frame sequences with V and J called. Missing clones are a known gap in these copies; in checked studies unresolved V genes cover under half, and the rest lacks a known reason. Counted in this sample were hundreds of thousands of clones; 90% to 95% of them appeared once. The top ten clones comprise around 24% of the sample. What was sequenced was naive CD8+ T cells sorted from blood. The label giving this sample's cell subset or site can be read as: CD45RA+CCR7+. These TCRs come from a man aged 25-40 years in good health.

The genes are TRBV14 and TRBJ2-5; D is undetermined. V shed 4 bases and J shed 3 bases, with 9 bases lying between them. CDR1 and CDR2 (germline): SGHDN, FVKESK. The CDR3 is made up of 13 amino acids. The CDR3 sequence is CASSRGGEETQYF. As DNA, the CDR3 is TGTGCCAGCAGCCGCGGTGGTGAAGAGACCCAGTACTTC. The whole variable domain, remainder taken from reference TRBV14 and TRBJ2-5, is EAGVTQFPSHSVIEKGQTVTLRCDPISGHDNLYWYRRVMGKEIKFLLHFVKESKQDESGMPNNRFLAERTGGTYSTLKVQPAELEDSGVYFCASSRGGEETQYFGPGTRLLVL.

The V and J genes are TRBV18 and TRBJ2-1; D gene ambiguous. The germline CDR1 and CDR2 sequences are KGHSH and LQKENI. V was shortened by 3 bases and J by 4 bases, with 10 bases between the two germline ends. The CDR3 extends over 14 amino acids. CDR3 sequence reads: CASSPAPEYNEQFF. The DNA for the CDR3 is TGTGCCAGCTCACCCGCGCCAGAATACAATGAGCAGTTCTTC.

The chain links TRBV5-8 to TRBJ2-7; D gene ambiguous. Trimming removed 3 bases at V and 2 bases at J, with 15 bases between. Per germline, CDR1 SGHTS and CDR2 YDEGEE. The length of the CDR3 is 15 residues. CDR3 coding DNA: TGTGCCAGCAGCTCGTTAGACCATATACCCTACGAGCAGTACTTC. This sequence encodes CASSSLDHIPYEQYF.

The chain couples TRBV6-6 to TRBJ2-1, with D possibly TRBD2 on 5 matching bases. CDR3 size: 14 residues. Germline CDR1 and CDR2: MNHNY and SVGAGI (reference sequence). V lost 8 bases, J lost 3 bases, and 14 bases lay in between. CDR3 sequence: CASAALVGYNEQFF. CDR3 coding DNA: TGTGCCAGCGCGGCACTAGTGGGCTACAATGAGCAGTTCTTC.

With regard to this clone: Compared with germline, one end of the junction differs, possibly owing to a read error. V gene TRBV7-7 combines with J gene TRBJ2-3; D unresolved. Per the germline V gene, CDR1 is SSHAT and CDR2 is FNYEAQ (reference sequence). The CDR3 runs 15 residues. For the CDR3, the DNA is TGTGCTAGCAGCTTGAACGGAAGAAGCACAGATACGCAGTATTTT. Translation: CASSLNGRSTDTQYF.

The gene calls are TRBV28 and TRBJ2-7; D unclear. There are 13 residues in the CDR3. The V gene lost 7 bases and the J gene lost 4 bases, with 14 bases spanning the gap. CDR1 MDHEN and CDR2 SYDVKM come from the germline V gene. CDR3 coding DNA: TGTGCCAGCAAGGATGGGGTCCTTTACGAGCAGTACTTC. This gives the protein CASKDGVLYEQYF.

The V gene is TRBV7-9, the J gene TRBJ2-7, with TRBD2 as a possible D gene (6 bases). This CDR3 region has 14 residues. V was shortened by 0 bases and J by 5 bases, with 11 bases between the two germline ends. The V gene's germline CDR1 is SEHNR and CDR2 FQNEAQ (reference sequence). The CDR3 DNA reads as TGTGCCAGCAGCTTAGCGGGCAGGGAGGACGAGCAGTACTTC. Amino acids: CASSLAGREDEQYF.

This chain connects TRBV21-1 to TRBJ2-1; TRBD2 was called by the table and not checked on the DNA. TRBV21-1 is marked as a pseudogene. The CDR3 spans 23 residues. The CDR3 reads CASSNLTGPQGITAGGAYNEQFF. CDR3 bases: TGTGCCAGCAGCAACTTAACAGGGCCTCAGGGGATTACGGCGGGAGGAGCCTACAATGAGCAGTTCTTC.

This clone was detected only once. The rearrangement links TRBV29-1 to TRBJ2-7; 14 nucleotides match TRBD2. The CDR3 runs to 14 residues. V gave up 7 bases and J gave up 7 bases; unmatched junction bases: 9. Germline V lookup: CDR1 SQVTM, CDR2 ANQGSEA. CDR3 amino acids: CSASGTSGSGEQYF. In DNA form, the CDR3 reads TGCAGCGCCTCCGGGACTAGCGGGAGCGGGGAGCAGTACTTC.

The chain has TRBV5-1 and TRBJ2-7; possibly TRBD2 for D (6 bases). From germline, CDR1 is SGHRS and CDR2 YFSETQ. Trimming removed 4 bases at V and 3 bases at J, with 17 bases between. The CDR3 extends over 15 amino acids. This CDR3 is CASSLGTGTFYEQYF. The CDR3 nucleotides read TGCGCCAGCAGCCTAGGGACCGGGACTTTCTACGAGCAGTACTTC.

J is TRBJ2-7 and V is TRBV10-1, with TRBD1 matching over 8 bases. Losses at the gene ends were 4 bases for V and 3 bases for J; bases not matched to a gene: 5. Germline CDR1 and CDR2: WNHNN and SYGVQD (reference sequence). The CDR3 sequence is 14 residues long. The CDR3: CASSATGALYEQYF. The CDR3 DNA reads TGCGCCAGCAGTGCGACAGGGGCCCTCTACGAGCAGTACTTC.

This chain links TRBV9 with TRBJ2-1; 8 nucleotides align to TRBD1. J gave up 6 bases and V 3 bases, and 2 bases lay outside the gene matches. The V gene's germline CDR1 is SGDLS and CDR2 YYNGEE. The CDR3 loop spans 13 amino acids. The DNA for the CDR3 is TGTGCCAGCAGCGGGCAGGGGGCCAATGAGCAGTTCTTC. Translated: CASSGQGANEQFF.

This chain joins TRBV29-1 and TRBJ2-1, with D possibly TRBD1 on 7 matching bases. Germline V gene data show CDR1 as SQVTM and CDR2 as ANQGSEA. There are 13 residues in the CDR3. V lost 6 bases and J lost 4, with 13 bases in between. The CDR3 sequence is CSVEGALYNEQFF. In DNA, the CDR3 is TGCAGCGTGGAGGGGGCCTTATACAATGAGCAGTTCTTC.

The J gene is TRBJ2-1, the V gene TRBV11-2, with a weak D call TRBD1 (5 bases). The germline CDR1 and CDR2 sequences are SGHAT and FQNNGV. The CDR3 consists of 16 residues. Trimming took off 3 bases at V and 8 bases at J, with 20 bases between the two ends. The CDR3 coding sequence is TGTGCCAGCAGCTTGCCAGGGCTACTCCCCCGAGATGAGCAGTTCTTC. Translated: CASSLPGLLPRDEQFF.

V usage is TRBV9 and J usage is TRBJ2-1; 12 bases fit TRBD2. V dropped 4 bases and J dropped 5; count of bases not matched to a gene: 10. Germline V gene data show CDR1 as SGDLS and CDR2 as YYNGEE. The length of the CDR3 is 17 residues. CDR3 region: CASSIPRTSGIDNEQFF. CDR3 coding DNA: TGTGCCAGCAGCATCCCTCGGACTAGCGGGATCGACAATGAGCAGTTCTTC.

V is TRBV27 and J is TRBJ1-4; possibly TRBD1 for D (5 bases). V was shortened by 8 bases and J by 5 bases, with 15 bases between the two germline ends. Germline V gene lookup returns CDR1 MNHEY and CDR2 SMNVEV (reference sequence). The CDR3 sequence is 14 residues long. CDR3 amino acids: CASAGGQDNEKLFF. The CDR3 coding sequence is TGTGCCAGCGCTGGGGGTCAGGACAATGAAAAACTGTTTTTT. Variable domain in full (rest from reference TRBV27 and TRBJ1-4): EAQVTQNPRYLITVTGKKLTVTCSQNMNHEYMSWYRQDPGLGLRQIYYSMNVEVTDKGDVPEGYKVSRKEKRNFPLILESPSPNQTSLYFCASAGGQDNEKLFFGSGTQLSVL.

The V call is TRBV28, the J call TRBJ1-5, with D possibly being TRBD1 (5 bases). The CDR3 covers 14 residues. From germline, CDR1 is MDHEN and CDR2 SYDVKM. The V and J ends lost 5 bases and 7 bases respectively, with 15 bases between them. CDR3 in DNA: TGTGCCAGCAGTCCCCAGCAGGGAAGACAGCCCCAGCATTTT. This encodes CASSPQQGRQPQHF. Full variable domain (remainder filled in from reference TRBV28 and TRBJ1-5): DVKVTQSSRYLVKRTGEKVFLECVQDMDHENMFWYRQDPGLGLRLIYFSYDVKMKEKGDIPEGYSVSREKKERFSLILESASTNQTSMYLCASSPQQGRQPQHFGDGTRLSIL.

This sequence joins TRBV5-1 and TRBJ2-1; 11 nucleotides agree with TRBD2. V lost 4 bases to trimming and J lost 8 bases; unmatched junction nucleotides: 11. The CDR3 length is 16 residues. In germline, CDR1 is SGHRS, CDR2 YFSETQ. CDR3 DNA: TGCGCCAGCAGCCTCCTGACTAGCGGGACGGTCGATGAGCAGTTCTTC. It codes for CASSLLTSGTVDEQFF.

A few counts support this clone. In the same sample, other DNA sequences code for this CDR3. In nucleotides, the CDR3 is TGTGCCAGCAGCTCGTCCCCCTACGAGCAGTACTTC. Residues: CASSSSPYEQYF. This rearrangement joins TRBV7-9 to TRBJ2-7; no firm D call. The V end lost 4 bases, the J end lost 2 bases, and 6 bases lay between the germline ends. The CDR3 has 12 amino acids. The germline CDR1 and CDR2 sequences are SEHNR and FQNEAQ (reference sequence). The whole variable domain, remainder taken from reference TRBV7-9 and TRBJ2-7, is DTGVSQNPRHKITKRGQNVTFRCDPISEHNRLYWYRQTLGQGPEFLTYFQNEAQLEKSRLLSDRFSAERPKGSFSTLEIQRTEQGDSAMYLCASSSSPYEQYFGPGTRLTVT.

The chain carries TRBV6-1 and TRBJ2-1; no firm D call. The CDR3 is made up of 15 amino acids. Trimming removed 6 bases from V and 0 bases from J, with 12 bases in between. CDR1 MNHNS and CDR2 SASEGT come from the germline V gene. CDR3 sequence reads: CASRGRLSSYNEQFF. The DNA for the CDR3 is TGTGCCAGCAGAGGACGGCTGAGCTCCTACAATGAGCAGTTCTTC.

V is TRBV25-1 and J is TRBJ2-7; weak D call: TRBD1 (6 bases). Trimming removed 4 bases from V and 12 bases from J, with 13 bases in between. The CDR3 consists of 11 residues. The germline V gene has CDR1 MGHDK and CDR2 SYGVNS. The CDR3, as DNA: TGTGCCAGCAGTGTTGGACAGATCCTGTACTTC. Protein product: CASSVGQILYF.

V usage is TRBV7-6 and J usage is TRBJ2-7; maybe TRBD1 (7 bases). The V end was cut by 3 bases, the J end by 5 bases, with 11 bases between. The CDR3 has 13 amino acids. Germline V gene data show CDR1 as SGHVS and CDR2 as FNYEAQ. CDR3 region: CASSLQGEDEQYF. The CDR3 nucleotides are TGTGCCAGCAGCTTGCAGGGGGAGGACGAGCAGTACTTC.

This clone is a singleton in its sample. The chain joins TRBV29-1 to TRBJ2-1; 8 nucleotides agree with TRBD2. V gave up 4 bases and J gave up 7 bases; unmatched junction bases: 3. The V gene's germline CDR1 is SQVTM and CDR2 ANQGSEA. The CDR3 has 12 residues. The CDR3 sequence: CSVALAGNEQFF. For the CDR3, the DNA is TGCAGCGTTGCCTTAGCGGGGAATGAGCAGTTCTTC.

The rearrangement uses TRBV9 and TRBJ2-7; the match to TRBD2 covers 9 bases. The germline V gene has CDR1 SGDLS and CDR2 YYNGEE. The CDR3 sequence is 14 residues long. V lost 0 bases, J lost 5 bases, and 3 bases stayed unmatched. Here the CDR3 reads CASSVVSGSHEQYF. The CDR3 bases are TGTGCCAGCAGCGTAGTTAGCGGGAGCCACGAGCAGTACTTC.

This clone turned up a few times. The chain joins TRBV7-3 to TRBJ2-7; 7 positions match TRBD2. The J segment lost 0 bases and the V segment lost 5 bases, leaving 1 base of the junction unmatched. Germline V gene data show CDR1 as SGHTA and CDR2 as FQGTGA. This CDR3 contains 13 residues. CDR3 sequence (DNA): TGTGCCAGCAGCCCTAGCGGCTCCTACGAGCAGTACTTC. Residues: CASSPSGSYEQYF.

The chain combines TRBV12-5 with TRBJ2-1, with D possibly TRBD2 on 5 matching bases. V was pared by 7 bases and J by 8 bases, with 18 bases between. The CDR3 covers 14 residues. Per germline, CDR1 LGHNT and CDR2 FRNRAP. The CDR3 protein is CASAAGGGDHEQFF. DNA for the CDR3: TGTGCTAGTGCCGCAGGAGGTGGGGATCATGAGCAGTTCTTC.

J is TRBJ1-1 and V is TRBV7-9, with 9 bases fitting TRBD1. J was trimmed by 3 bases and V by 1 base; bases with no gene match: 9. In germline, CDR1 is SEHNR, CDR2 FQNEAQ (reference sequence). CDR3 length: 17 residues. The CDR3 sequence: CASSLGGTGFPHTEAFF. CDR3 DNA: TGTGCCAGCAGCTTAGGGGGGACAGGGTTCCCGCACACTGAAGCTTTCTTT.